This T cell receptor beta chain was identified during a study of regulatory T cells in long-lasting Graves disease. Many counts were recorded for this clonotype. Its target is unknown. Combining iRepertoire HTBI primers with Arm-PCR of CDR3 regions, the authors built TCR beta libraries. One entry per CDR3 protein, called by TCRdb with MiXCR from the multiplex PCR reads. The table records under 400,000 distinct CDR3 sequences, over 15% of them present only once. Trimming pared 7 bases from V and 1 base from J, leaving 10 bases between. The CDR3 totals 12 residues. Germline CDR1 SQVTM, CDR2 ANQGSEA. The time point is: newly diagnosed GD, antithyroid drugs for less than 3 months. With RNA extracted from PBMCs as input, the TCR library was made. Findings and limits, study-wide: Persistent disease preferred TRBV28, TRBJ1-2 and TRBJ2-5; new disease, TRBV20-1 and TRBJ2-1.

These same records also appear under a second study, on T cells in Graves' hyperthyroidism and ophthalmopathy. That work adds: Ophthalmopathy stood apart from stable hyperthyroidism in a 13 V-J model. Model predictions of ophthalmopathy came a median approximately 6 months before onset.

This sequence originates from a man aged 40-50 years with Graves disease. This sequence joins TRBV29-1 and TRBJ1-1; D is undetermined. The material was peripheral blood mononuclear cells (PBMCs), obtained at new diagnosis, from a patient treated with antithyroid drugs. The CDR3 loop reads CSAVPKNTEAFF. DNA for the CDR3: TGCAGCGCTGTCCCGAAGAACACTGAAGCTTTCTTT.